This T cell receptor (beta chain) came from a study of shared clonotypes between healthy human individuals. Assay execution took place at the deep level. The material for each subset, its genomic DNA, was split evenly across several immunoSEQ plates. The sorted-subset replicate PCRs were given roughly 190 ng DNA, which is around 29,000 T cell genomes. Clones were read by immunoSEQ multiplex PCR, and TCRdb kept only the in-frame ones, dropping some. The table lists around 2.1 million clones, around 93% of them singletons, with about 1.5% in the top ten. Naive CD8 isolation took CD45RO-negative cells positively selected for CCR7 and excluded terminally differentiated effector memory CD45RA+ cells. Recent acute infections and vaccinations were absent in the healthy HIV-negative adult donors. Germline CDR1 reads SGHTA; CDR2 reads FQGNSA. The CDR3 consists of 16 residues. Trimming left V 5 bases short and J 4 bases short, with 18 bases between.

The rearrangement uses TRBV7-2 and TRBJ2-1; a possible D gene is TRBD2 (7 bases). Source material: naive CD8+ T cells from PBMCs. This receptor was identified in a man between 18 and 29 years old in good health. Some clones in this sample may be carry-over from other donors' samples. Here the CDR3 DNA reads TGTGCCAGCAGCCACCCGGGGGGCGACCCTTACAATGAGCAGTTCTTC. It specifies CASSHPGGDPYNEQFF. The variable domain in full, completed from reference TRBV7-2 and TRBJ2-1, reads GAGVSQSPSNKVTEKGKDVELRCDPISGHTALYWYRQSLGQGLEFLIYFQGNSAPDKSGLPSDRFSAERTGGSVSTLTIQRTQQEDSAVYLCASSHPGGDPYNEQFFGPGTRLTVL.